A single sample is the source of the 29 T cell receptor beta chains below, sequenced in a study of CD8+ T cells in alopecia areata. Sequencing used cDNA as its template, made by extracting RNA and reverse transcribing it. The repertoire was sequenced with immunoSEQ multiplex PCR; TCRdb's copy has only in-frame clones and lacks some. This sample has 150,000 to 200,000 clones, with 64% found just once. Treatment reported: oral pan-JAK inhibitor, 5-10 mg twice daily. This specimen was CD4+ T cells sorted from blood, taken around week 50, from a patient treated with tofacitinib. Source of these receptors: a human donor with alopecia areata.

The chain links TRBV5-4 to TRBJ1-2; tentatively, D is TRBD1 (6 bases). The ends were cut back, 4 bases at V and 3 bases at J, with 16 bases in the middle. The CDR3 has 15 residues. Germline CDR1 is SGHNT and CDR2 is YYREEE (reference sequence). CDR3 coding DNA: TGTGCCAGCAGCCCAGACTCTCCAGGGGACTATGGCTACACCTTC. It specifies CASSPDSPGDYGYTF.

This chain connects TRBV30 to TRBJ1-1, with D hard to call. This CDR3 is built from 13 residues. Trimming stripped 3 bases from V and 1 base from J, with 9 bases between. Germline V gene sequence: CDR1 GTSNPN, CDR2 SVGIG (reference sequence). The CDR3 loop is CAWRGRSNTEAFF. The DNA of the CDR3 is TGTGCCTGGAGAGGGAGATCGAACACTGAAGCTTTCTTT.

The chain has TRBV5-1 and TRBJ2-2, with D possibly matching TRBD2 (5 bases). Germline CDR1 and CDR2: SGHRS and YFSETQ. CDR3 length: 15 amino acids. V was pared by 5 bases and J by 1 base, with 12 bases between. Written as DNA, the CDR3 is TGCGCCAGCAGTCACAGTGAGGGGAACACCGGGGAGCTGTTTTTT. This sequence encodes CASSHSEGNTGELFF. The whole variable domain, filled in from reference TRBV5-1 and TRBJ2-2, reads KAGVTQTPRYLIKTRGQQVTLSCSPISGHRSVSWYQQTPGQGLQFLFEYFSETQRNKGNFPGRFSGRQFSNSRSEMNVSTLELGDSALYLCASSHSEGNTGELFFGEGSRLTVL.

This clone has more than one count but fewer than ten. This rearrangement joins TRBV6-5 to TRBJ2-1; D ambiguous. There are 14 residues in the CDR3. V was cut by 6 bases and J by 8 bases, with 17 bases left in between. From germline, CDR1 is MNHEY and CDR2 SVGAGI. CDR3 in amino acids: CASSLKSEVDEQFF. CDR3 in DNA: TGTGCCAGCAGCCTTAAATCAGAGGTAGATGAGCAGTTCTTC.

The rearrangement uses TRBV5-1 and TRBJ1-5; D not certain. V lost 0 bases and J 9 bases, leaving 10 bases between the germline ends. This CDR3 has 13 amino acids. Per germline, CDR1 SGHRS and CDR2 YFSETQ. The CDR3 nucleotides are TGCGCCAGCAGCTTGGCCGTAGGGAGGCCCCAGCATTTT. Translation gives CASSLAVGRPQHF.

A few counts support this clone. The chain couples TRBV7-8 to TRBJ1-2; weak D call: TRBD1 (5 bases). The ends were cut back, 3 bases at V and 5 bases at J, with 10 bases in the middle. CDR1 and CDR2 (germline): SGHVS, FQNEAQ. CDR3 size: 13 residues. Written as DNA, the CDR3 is TGTGCCAGCAGCTTGGAGGGGAATTATGGCTACACCTTC. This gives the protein CASSLEGNYGYTF.

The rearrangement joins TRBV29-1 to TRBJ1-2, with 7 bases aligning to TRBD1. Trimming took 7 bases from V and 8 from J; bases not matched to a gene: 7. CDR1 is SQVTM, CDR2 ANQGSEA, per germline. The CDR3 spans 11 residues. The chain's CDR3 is CSGQGYSGYTF. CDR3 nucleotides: TGCAGCGGACAGGGATATTCGGGCTACACCTTC. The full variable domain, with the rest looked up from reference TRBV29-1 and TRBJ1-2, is SAVISQKPSRDICQRGTSLTIQCQVDSQVTMMFWYRQQPGQSLTLIATANQGSEATYESGFVIDKFPISRPNLTFSTLTVSNMSPEDSSIYLCSGQGYSGYTFGSGTRLTVV.

In DNA form, the CDR3 reads TGCAGCGTTCGAAAGCGGGGGGGATACAATGAGCAGTTCTTC. Translated, it gives CSVRKRGGYNEQFF. The rearrangement links TRBV29-1 to TRBJ2-1, with 10 bases that match TRBD2. Germline lookup yields CDR1 SQVTM and CDR2 ANQGSEA. This CDR3 comprises 14 residues. Germline trimming cut 5 bases from V and 4 bases from J; bases unmatched to any gene: 5.

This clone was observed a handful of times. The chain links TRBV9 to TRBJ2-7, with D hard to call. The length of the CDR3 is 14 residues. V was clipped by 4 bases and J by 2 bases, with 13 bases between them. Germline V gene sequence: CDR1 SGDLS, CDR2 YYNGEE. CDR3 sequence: CASSLQDGPYEQYF. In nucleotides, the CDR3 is TGTGCCAGCAGCCTCCAGGACGGCCCCTACGAGCAGTACTTC.

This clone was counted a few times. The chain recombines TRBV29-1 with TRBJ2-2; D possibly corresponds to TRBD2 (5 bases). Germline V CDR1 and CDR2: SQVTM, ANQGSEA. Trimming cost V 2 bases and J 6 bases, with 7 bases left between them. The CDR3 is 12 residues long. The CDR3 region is CSVEPSPGELFF. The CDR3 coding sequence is TGCAGCGTTGAACCTAGCCCCGGGGAGCTGTTTTTT.

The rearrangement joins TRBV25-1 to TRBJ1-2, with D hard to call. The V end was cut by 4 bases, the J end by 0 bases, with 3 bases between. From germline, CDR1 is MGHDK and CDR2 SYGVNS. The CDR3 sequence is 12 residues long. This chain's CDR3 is CASSGTNYGYTF. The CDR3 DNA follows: TGTGCCAGCAGTGGTACTAACTATGGCTACACCTTC.

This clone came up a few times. Here the CDR3 DNA reads TGTGCCAGCAGGAGTAGGGCCACAGATACGCAGTATTTT. Its protein product is CASRSRATDTQYF. This chain links TRBV11-2 with TRBJ2-3; unclear D gene. Germline CDR1 is SGHAT and CDR2 is FQNNGV. Trimming left V 6 bases short and J 2 bases short, with 9 bases between. There are 13 residues in the CDR3.

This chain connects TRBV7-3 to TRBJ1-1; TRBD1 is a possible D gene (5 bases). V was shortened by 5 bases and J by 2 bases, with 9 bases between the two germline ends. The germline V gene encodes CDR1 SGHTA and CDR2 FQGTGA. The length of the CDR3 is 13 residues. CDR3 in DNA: TGTGCCAGCAGCCAAGGGGCCAACACTGAAGCTTTCTTT. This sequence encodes CASSQGANTEAFF.

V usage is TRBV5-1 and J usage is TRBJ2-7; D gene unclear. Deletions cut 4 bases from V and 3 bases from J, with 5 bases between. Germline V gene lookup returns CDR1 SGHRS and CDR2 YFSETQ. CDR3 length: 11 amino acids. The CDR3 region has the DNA TGCGCCAGCAGCGGTGACTACGAGCAGTACTTC. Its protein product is CASSGDYEQYF.

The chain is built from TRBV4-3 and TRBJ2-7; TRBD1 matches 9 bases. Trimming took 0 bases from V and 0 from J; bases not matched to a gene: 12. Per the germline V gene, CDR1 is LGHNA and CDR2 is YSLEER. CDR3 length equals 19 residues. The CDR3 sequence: CASSQDIQGANLPSYEQYF. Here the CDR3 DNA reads TGCGCCAGCAGCCAAGATATACAGGGGGCGAATCTCCCCTCCTACGAGCAGTACTTC.

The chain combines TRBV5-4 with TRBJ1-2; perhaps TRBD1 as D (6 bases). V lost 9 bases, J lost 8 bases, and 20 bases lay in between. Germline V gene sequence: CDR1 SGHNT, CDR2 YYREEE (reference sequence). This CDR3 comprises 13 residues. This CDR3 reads CATKRGTMEGYTF. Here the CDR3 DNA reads TGTGCCACCAAACGAGGGACAATGGAAGGCTACACCTTC.

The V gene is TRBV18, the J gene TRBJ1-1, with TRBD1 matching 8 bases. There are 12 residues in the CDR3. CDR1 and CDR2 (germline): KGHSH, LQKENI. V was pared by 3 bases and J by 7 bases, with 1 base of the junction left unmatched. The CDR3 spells CASSPTGDEAFF. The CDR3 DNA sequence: TGTGCCAGCTCACCGACAGGGGATGAAGCTTTCTTT.

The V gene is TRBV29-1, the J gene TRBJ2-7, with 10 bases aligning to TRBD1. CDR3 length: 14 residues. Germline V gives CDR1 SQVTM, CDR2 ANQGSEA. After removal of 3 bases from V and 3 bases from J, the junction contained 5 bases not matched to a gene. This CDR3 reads CSVEGGQGGYEQYF. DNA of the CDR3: TGCAGCGTTGAGGGTGGACAGGGGGGCTACGAGCAGTACTTC.

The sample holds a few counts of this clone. The CDR3 sequence is CAWSVSGISYNEQFF. CDR3 DNA: TGTGCCTGGAGTGTGTCAGGGATCTCCTACAATGAGCAGTTCTTC. The genes are TRBV30 and TRBJ2-1; possibly TRBD1 for D (5 bases). The CDR3 is 15 residues long. Germline V lookup: CDR1 GTSNPN, CDR2 SVGIG (reference sequence). Trimming cost V 0 bases and J 0 bases, with 9 bases left between them. The whole variable domain, remainder taken from reference TRBV30 and TRBJ2-1, is SQTIHQWPATLVQPVGSPLSLECTVEGTSNPNLYWYRQAAGRGLQLLFYSVGIGQISSEVPQNLSASRPQDRQFILSSKKLLLSDSGFYLCAWSVSGISYNEQFFGPGTRLTVL.

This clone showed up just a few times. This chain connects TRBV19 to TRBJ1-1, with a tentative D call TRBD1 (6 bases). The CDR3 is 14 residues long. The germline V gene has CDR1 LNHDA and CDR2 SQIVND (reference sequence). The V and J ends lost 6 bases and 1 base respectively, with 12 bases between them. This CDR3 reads CASSVQGGNTEAFF. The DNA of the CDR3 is TGTGCCAGTAGCGTACAGGGTGGGAACACTGAAGCTTTCTTT.

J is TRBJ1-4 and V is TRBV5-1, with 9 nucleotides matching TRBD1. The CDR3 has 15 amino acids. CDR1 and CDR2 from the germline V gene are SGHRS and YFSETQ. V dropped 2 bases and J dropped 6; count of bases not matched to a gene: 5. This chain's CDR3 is CASSLQGAGDEKLFF. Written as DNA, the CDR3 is TGCGCCAGCAGCTTACAGGGGGCTGGAGATGAAAAACTGTTTTTT.

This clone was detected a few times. CDR3 amino acids: CAWSGTGELFF. DNA of the CDR3: TGTGCCTGGAGTGGCACCGGGGAGCTGTTTTTT. This chain joins TRBV30 and TRBJ2-2; D call uncertain. There are 11 residues in the CDR3. From germline, CDR1 is GTSNPN and CDR2 SVGIG (reference sequence). With 1 base removed from V and 4 bases from J, the gap between germline ends came to 1 base.

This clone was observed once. The CDR3 loop is CSVGLRGSRTEAFF. CDR3 sequence (DNA): TGCAGCGTTGGCCTGCGAGGGAGTCGGACTGAAGCTTTCTTT. This rearrangement joins TRBV29-1 to TRBJ1-1; D unresolved. V was pared by 4 bases and J by 5 bases, with 17 bases between. The CDR3 extends over 14 amino acids. Germline lookup yields CDR1 SQVTM and CDR2 ANQGSEA.

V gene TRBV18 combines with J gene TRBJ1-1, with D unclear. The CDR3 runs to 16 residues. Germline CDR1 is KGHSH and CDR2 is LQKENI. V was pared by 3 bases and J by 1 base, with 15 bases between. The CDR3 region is CASSPVTRPGNTEAFF. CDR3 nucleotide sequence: TGTGCCAGCTCACCGGTTACTCGCCCGGGGAACACTGAAGCTTTCTTT.

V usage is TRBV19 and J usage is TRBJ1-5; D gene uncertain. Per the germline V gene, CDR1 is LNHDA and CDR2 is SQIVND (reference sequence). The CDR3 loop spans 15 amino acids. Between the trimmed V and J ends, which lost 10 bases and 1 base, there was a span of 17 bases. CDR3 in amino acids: CATQVAAISNQPQHF. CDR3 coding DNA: TGTGCCACCCAGGTTGCTGCCATCAGCAATCAGCCCCAGCATTTT.

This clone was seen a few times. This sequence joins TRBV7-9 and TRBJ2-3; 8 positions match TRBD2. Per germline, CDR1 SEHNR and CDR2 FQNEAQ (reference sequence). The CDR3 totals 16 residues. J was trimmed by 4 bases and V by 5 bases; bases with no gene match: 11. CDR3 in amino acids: CASSAGTRSVADTQYF. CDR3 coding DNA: TGTGCCAGCAGCGCCGGGACTAGAAGCGTAGCAGATACGCAGTATTTT.

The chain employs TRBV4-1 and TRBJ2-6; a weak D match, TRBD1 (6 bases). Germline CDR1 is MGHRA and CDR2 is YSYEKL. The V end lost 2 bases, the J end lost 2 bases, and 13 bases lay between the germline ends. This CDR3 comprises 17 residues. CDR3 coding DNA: TGCGCCAGCAGCCAATTGCCACAGGGAGCTGGGGCCAACGTCCTGACTTTC. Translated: CASSQLPQGAGANVLTF.

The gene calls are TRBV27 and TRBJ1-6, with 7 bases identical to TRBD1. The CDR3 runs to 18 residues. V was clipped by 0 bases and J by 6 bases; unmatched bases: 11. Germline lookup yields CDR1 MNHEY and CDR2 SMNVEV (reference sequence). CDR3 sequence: CASSLSFSSGTVNSPLHF. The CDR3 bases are TGTGCCAGCAGTTTATCTTTTTCATCCGGGACAGTTAATTCACCCCTCCACTTT.

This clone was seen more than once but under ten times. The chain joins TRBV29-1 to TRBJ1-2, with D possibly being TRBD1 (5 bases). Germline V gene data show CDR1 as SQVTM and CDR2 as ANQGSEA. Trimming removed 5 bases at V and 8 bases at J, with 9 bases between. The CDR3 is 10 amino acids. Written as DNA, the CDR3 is TGCAGCGTTTCACAGGCGGGCTACACCTTC. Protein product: CSVSQAGYTF.